This T cell receptor (beta chain) emerged from a study of Ad26.COV2.S vaccination and SARS-CoV-2 variants. Overall study findings and caveats: Assessments of TCR breadth and depth may have underestimated the total T cell responses. Vaccine and placebo groups showed comparable non-spike TCR breadth.

Worth noting for this clone: What it recognizes is unknown.

Data came from immunoSEQ multiplex PCR; TCRdb stores just in-frame clones and leaves some out. The data hold 350,000 to 600,000 clones, with 80% to 90% observed a single time. The V and J ends lost 4 bases and 4 bases respectively, with 16 bases between them. Germline V gene data show CDR1 as SEHNR and CDR2 as FQNEAQ (reference sequence). The CDR3 extends over 15 amino acids. Described treatment: about 20 received Ad26.COV2.S at low or high dose, single or two shots; roughly five received placebo; per-sample allocation not given. Samples came from day 63 after the first vaccine or placebo injection. In Boston, an adult donor aged 18-55 years took part.

This receptor was identified in a person between 18 and 59 years old who received the Ad26.COV2.S COVID-19 vaccine or a placebo. The chain recombines TRBV7-9 with TRBJ2-5; tentatively, D is TRBD1 (6 bases). The material sequenced was peripheral blood, taken in a trial of Ad26.COV2.S vaccine versus placebo. CDR3 coding DNA: TGTGCCAGCAGCTATACAGGGTCGGGACGAGAGACCCAGTACTTC. Protein sequence: CASSYTGSGRETQYF.